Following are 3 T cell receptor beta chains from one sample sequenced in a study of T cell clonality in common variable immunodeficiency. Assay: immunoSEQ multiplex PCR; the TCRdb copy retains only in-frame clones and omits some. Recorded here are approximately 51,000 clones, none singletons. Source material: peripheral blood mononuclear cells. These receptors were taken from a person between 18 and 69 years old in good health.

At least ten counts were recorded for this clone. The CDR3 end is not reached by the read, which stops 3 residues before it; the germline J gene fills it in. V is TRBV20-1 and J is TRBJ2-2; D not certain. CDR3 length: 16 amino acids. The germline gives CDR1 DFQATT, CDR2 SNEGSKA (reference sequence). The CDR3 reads CSARDVQSSYNSPLFF. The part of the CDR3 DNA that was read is TGCAGTGCTAGAGATGTACAGTCCTCCTATAATTCACCG.

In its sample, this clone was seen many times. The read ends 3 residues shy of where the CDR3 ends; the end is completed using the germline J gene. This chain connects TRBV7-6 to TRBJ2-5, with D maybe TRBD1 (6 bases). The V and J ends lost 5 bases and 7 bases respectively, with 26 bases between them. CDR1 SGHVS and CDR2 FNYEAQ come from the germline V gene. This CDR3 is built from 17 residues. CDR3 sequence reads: CASSAQTGWDGLGTQYF. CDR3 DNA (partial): TGTGCCAGCAGCGCCCAAACAGGGTGGGACGGTTTAGGGACC.

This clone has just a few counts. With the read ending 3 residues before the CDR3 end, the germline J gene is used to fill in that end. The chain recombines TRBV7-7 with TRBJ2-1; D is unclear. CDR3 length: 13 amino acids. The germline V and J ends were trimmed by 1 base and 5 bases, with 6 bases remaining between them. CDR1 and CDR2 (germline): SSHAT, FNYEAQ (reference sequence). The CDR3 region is CASSLGLNNEQFF. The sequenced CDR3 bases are TGTGCCAGCAGCTTAGGACTGAACAATGAG.